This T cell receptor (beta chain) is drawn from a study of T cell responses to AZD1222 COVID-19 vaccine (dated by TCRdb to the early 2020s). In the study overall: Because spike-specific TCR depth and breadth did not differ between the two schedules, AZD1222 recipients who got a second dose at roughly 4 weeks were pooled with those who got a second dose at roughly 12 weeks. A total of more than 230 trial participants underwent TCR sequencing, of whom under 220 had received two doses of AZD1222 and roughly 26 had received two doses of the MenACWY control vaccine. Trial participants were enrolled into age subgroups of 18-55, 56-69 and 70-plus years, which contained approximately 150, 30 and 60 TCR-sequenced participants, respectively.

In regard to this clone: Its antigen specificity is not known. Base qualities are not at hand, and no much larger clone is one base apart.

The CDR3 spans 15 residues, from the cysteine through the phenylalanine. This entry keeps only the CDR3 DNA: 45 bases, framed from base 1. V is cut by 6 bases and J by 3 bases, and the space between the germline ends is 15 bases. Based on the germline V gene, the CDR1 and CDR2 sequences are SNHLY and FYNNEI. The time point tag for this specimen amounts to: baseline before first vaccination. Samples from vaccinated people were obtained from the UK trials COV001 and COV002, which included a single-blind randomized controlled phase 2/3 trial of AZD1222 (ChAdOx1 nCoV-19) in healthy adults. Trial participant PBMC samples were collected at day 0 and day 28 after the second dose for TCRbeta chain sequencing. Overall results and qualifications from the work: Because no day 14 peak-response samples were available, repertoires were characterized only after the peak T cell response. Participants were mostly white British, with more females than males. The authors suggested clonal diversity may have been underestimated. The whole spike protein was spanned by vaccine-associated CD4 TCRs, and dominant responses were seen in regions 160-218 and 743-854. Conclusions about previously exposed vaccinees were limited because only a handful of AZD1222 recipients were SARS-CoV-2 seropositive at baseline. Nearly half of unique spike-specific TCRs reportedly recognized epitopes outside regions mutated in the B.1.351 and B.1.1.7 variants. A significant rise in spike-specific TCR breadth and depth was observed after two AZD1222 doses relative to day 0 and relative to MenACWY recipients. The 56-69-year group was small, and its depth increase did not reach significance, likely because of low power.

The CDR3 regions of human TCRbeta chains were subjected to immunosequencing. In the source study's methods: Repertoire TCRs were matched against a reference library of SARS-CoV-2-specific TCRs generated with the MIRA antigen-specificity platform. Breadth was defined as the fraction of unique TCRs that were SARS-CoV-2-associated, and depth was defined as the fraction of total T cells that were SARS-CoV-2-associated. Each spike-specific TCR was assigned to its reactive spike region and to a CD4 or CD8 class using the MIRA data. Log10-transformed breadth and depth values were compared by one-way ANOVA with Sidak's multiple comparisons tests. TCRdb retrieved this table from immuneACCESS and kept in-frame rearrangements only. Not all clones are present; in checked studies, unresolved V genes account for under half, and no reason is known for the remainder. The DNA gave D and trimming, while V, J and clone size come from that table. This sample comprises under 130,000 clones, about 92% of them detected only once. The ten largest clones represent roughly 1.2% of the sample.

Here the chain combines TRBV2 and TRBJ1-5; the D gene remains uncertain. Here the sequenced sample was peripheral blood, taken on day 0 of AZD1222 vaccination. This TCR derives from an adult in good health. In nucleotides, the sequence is TGTGCCAGCAGGGTCACAGAGAGCTCCAATCAGCCCCAGCATTTT. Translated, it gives CASRVTESSNQPQHF.